The clone carrying this T cell receptor beta chain was counted a few times. Its specificity is unknown. Germline V CDR1 and CDR2: LNHDA, SQIVND (reference sequence). The CDR3 loop spans 15 amino acids. Unmatched junction bases numbered 10, after V lost 6 bases and J lost 3 bases. This record belongs to a study of shared clonotypes between healthy human individuals. The method was immunoSEQ multiplex PCR; TCRdb's version includes in-frame clones alone and lacks a portion of them. The table has around 2.5 million clones, approximately 93% seen once; the top ten hold roughly 0.39%. Study results and limitations: The rarefaction results pointed to incomplete sorted-subset sequencing despite large depth.

This chain links TRBV19 with TRBJ1-2, with 7 bases identical to TRBD1. Sample: naive CD4+ T cells from PBMCs. The subset denotes: CD45RA+ positively selected. The source is a man younger than 35 in good health. Some clones in this sample may be carry-over from other donors' samples. DNA of the CDR3: TGTGCCAGTAGAACAACAGGGGTTGGTGACTATGGCTACACCTTC. Translation: CASRTTGVGDYGYTF.